The next 31 T cell receptor beta chains were all read from a single sample in a study of blood T cell repertoires in COVID-19. Profiling relied on immunoSEQ multiplex PCR, and the TCRdb table lists in-frame clones only, not all of them. The sample lists some 150,000 clones, around 87% occurring once. Sequenced material: peripheral blood. All receptors derive from an elderly woman in a cohort sampled during active or convalescent COVID-19.

The chain employs TRBV9 and TRBJ2-7; 8 bases agree with TRBD2. V dropped 0 bases and J dropped 4; count of bases not matched to a gene: 3. The germline V gene encodes CDR1 SGDLS and CDR2 YYNGEE. The CDR3 covers 14 residues. This chain's CDR3 is CASSVASGRYEQYF. The DNA of the CDR3 is TGTGCCAGCAGCGTAGCTAGCGGGCGGTACGAGCAGTACTTC.

The CDR3 nucleotides read TGTGCCAGCAGTTTGCGGGGGACGGGCACCGGGGAGCTGTTTTTT. Encoded protein: CASSLRGTGTGELFF. The genes are TRBV27 and TRBJ2-2, with TRBD2 matching over 7 bases. This CDR3 comprises 15 residues. Looked up from germline, CDR1 is MNHEY and CDR2 is SMNVEV (reference sequence). V dropped 3 bases and J dropped 4; count of bases not matched to a gene: 5.

This chain links TRBV15 with TRBJ1-4, with D hard to call. V lost 0 bases and J 5 bases, leaving 7 bases between the germline ends. The CDR3 loop spans 14 amino acids. The germline gives CDR1 LNHNV, CDR2 YYDKDF (reference sequence). This chain's CDR3 is CATSREGGNEKLFF. CDR3 coding DNA: TGTGCCACCAGCAGAGAGGGAGGGAATGAAAAACTGTTTTTT.

The chain employs TRBV5-1 and TRBJ2-1, with 7 positions matching TRBD2. The CDR3 is 16 residues long. Germline CDR1 reads SGHRS; CDR2 reads YFSETQ. J lost 9 bases, V lost 0 bases, and 12 bases had no gene match. The CDR3 region is CASSLGARGEGGEQFF. The DNA for the CDR3 is TGCGCCAGCAGCTTGGGTGCTCGGGGGGAAGGCGGTGAGCAGTTCTTC.

This CDR3 reads CATSDVDSQETQYF. CDR3 DNA sequence: TGTGCCACCAGTGATGTTGACAGCCAAGAGACCCAGTACTTC. The rearrangement links TRBV24-1 to TRBJ2-5, with D possibly being TRBD1 (5 bases). This CDR3 comprises 14 residues. Germline V gene sequence: CDR1 KGHDR, CDR2 SFDVKD. The ends were cut back, 3 bases at V and 1 base at J, with 8 bases in the middle.

The rearrangement joins TRBV28 to TRBJ1-2; D remains ambiguous. CDR1 and CDR2 (germline): MDHEN, SYDVKM. This CDR3 spans 13 amino acids. V lost 2 bases, J lost 3 bases, and 7 bases lay in between. The CDR3 region is CASSLGPYYGYTF. The CDR3 DNA is TGTGCCAGCAGTTTAGGGCCATACTATGGCTACACCTTC.

The J gene is TRBJ2-1, the V gene TRBV10-3; maybe TRBD2 (7 bases). CDR1 is ENHRY and CDR2 is SYGVKD in the germline V gene. CDR3 length: 17 residues. V lost 0 bases and J 8 bases, leaving 20 bases between the germline ends. This CDR3 is CAISESMMGGGIDEQFF. Written as DNA, the CDR3 is TGTGCCATCAGTGAGTCAATGATGGGGGGGGGCATCGATGAGCAGTTCTTC.

This chain joins TRBV19 and TRBJ1-1; D unclear. CDR1 LNHDA and CDR2 SQIVND come from the germline V gene (reference sequence). V was pared by 3 bases and J by 7 bases, with 12 bases between. The CDR3 length is 13 residues. CDR3 nucleotide sequence: TGTGCCAGTAGTATGAGGAGGGCGGGTGAAGCTTTCTTT. This encodes CASSMRRAGEAFF.

This clone was detected a few times. The J gene is TRBJ2-5, the V gene TRBV18, with D maybe TRBD2 (5 bases). There are 16 residues in the CDR3. Trimming stripped 3 bases from V and 2 bases from J, with 16 bases between. Germline V gene data show CDR1 as KGHSH and CDR2 as LQKENI. The CDR3 here is CASSPRNREKQETQYF. The CDR3 DNA reads TGTGCCAGCTCACCTCGGAACCGGGAAAAACAAGAGACCCAGTACTTC.

The gene calls are TRBV30 and TRBJ2-7; D may be TRBD2 (6 bases). From germline, CDR1 is GTSNPN and CDR2 SVGIG (reference sequence). The CDR3 is made up of 12 amino acids. The germline V and J ends were trimmed by 6 bases and 5 bases, with 14 bases remaining between them. CDR3 sequence: CACSGLRHEQYV. CDR3 nucleotide sequence: TGTGCCTGCTCGGGACTCCGCCACGAGCAGTACGTC.

The rearrangement uses TRBV4-1 and TRBJ2-7, with 7 bases aligning to TRBD2. V shed 4 bases and J 3 bases; nucleotides not matched to a gene: 9. Germline-derived CDR1 and CDR2 are MGHRA and YSYEKL. CDR3 length: 15 residues. The CDR3 here is CASSPLGGSVYEQYF. The CDR3 nucleotides read TGCGCCAGCAGCCCCTTGGGGGGGTCCGTCTACGAGCAGTACTTC.

The chain recombines TRBV11-2 with TRBJ2-1, with D perhaps TRBD2 (6 bases). Trimming stripped 4 bases from V and 3 bases from J, with 10 bases between. In germline, CDR1 is SGHAT, CDR2 FQNNGV. CDR3 length equals 14 residues. CDR3 sequence: CASSSTRNYNEQFF. CDR3 coding DNA: TGTGCCAGCAGCTCGACTAGAAACTACAATGAGCAGTTCTTC.

J is TRBJ1-2 and V is TRBV27; D may be TRBD1 (6 bases). Germline CDR1 and CDR2: MNHEY and SMNVEV (reference sequence). The CDR3 totals 15 residues. V lost 5 bases to trimming and J lost 4 bases, with 17 bases between them. CDR3 amino acids: CASSPHLQGSYGYTF. The CDR3 DNA is TGTGCCAGCAGTCCCCACCTTCAGGGGAGCTATGGCTACACCTTC.

The V call is TRBV4-1, the J call TRBJ1-2; TRBD1 might be the D (5 bases). The germline V gene has CDR1 MGHRA and CDR2 YSYEKL. The CDR3 is 17 amino acids. V lost 1 base and J 5 bases, leaving 20 bases between the germline ends. The chain's CDR3 is CASSQVLGGVNYYGYTF. CDR3 nucleotides: TGCGCCAGCAGCCAAGTTTTGGGGGGGGTAAACTATTATGGCTACACCTTC.

This clone was observed a single time. This sequence joins TRBV5-1 and TRBJ2-1, with D perhaps matching TRBD2 (6 bases). Germline CDR1 SGHRS, CDR2 YFSETQ. With 0 bases removed from V and 15 bases from J, the gap between germline ends came to 13 bases. This CDR3 is 12 amino acids long. DNA of the CDR3: TGCGCCAGCAGCTTGGATCGGGCCGGGGGGTTCTTC. This codes for CASSLDRAGGFF. The entire variable domain, with the rest obtained from reference TRBV5-1 and TRBJ2-1, is as follows: KAGVTQTPRYLIKTRGQQVTLSCSPISGHRSVSWYQQTPGQGLQFLFEYFSETQRNKGNFPGRFSGRQFSNSRSEMNVSTLELGDSALYLCASSLDRAGGFFGPGTRLTVL.

The V gene is TRBV30, the J gene TRBJ1-1; TRBD1 might be the D (6 bases). The CDR3 runs to 12 residues. Looked up from germline, CDR1 is GTSNPN and CDR2 is SVGIG (reference sequence). V was trimmed by 1 base and J by 10 bases, leaving 13 bases between them. This CDR3 is CAWSGAGGAAFF. CDR3 nucleotides: TGTGCCTGGAGTGGCGCTGGGGGGGCAGCTTTCTTT.

V usage is TRBV15 and J usage is TRBJ2-2; 10 positions match TRBD1. The germline V gene has CDR1 LNHNV and CDR2 YYDKDF (reference sequence). V gave up 3 bases and J gave up 7 bases; unmatched junction bases: 14. This CDR3 comprises 18 residues. CDR3 bases: TGTGCCACCAGCAGCTCTCCCGGGACAGGGGCGCATATCGGGGAGCTGTTTTTT. Amino acids: CATSSSPGTGAHIGELFF.

The chain employs TRBV6-1 and TRBJ2-4; TRBD2 might be the D (6 bases). This CDR3 is 14 amino acids long. The V and J ends lost 7 bases and 6 bases respectively, with 16 bases between them. Germline values: CDR1 MNHNS, CDR2 SASEGT. CDR3 in DNA: TGTGCCAGCACCCCGGGAGTATCGGGAAACATTCAGTACTTC. It specifies CASTPGVSGNIQYF.

This clone showed up just a few times. The J gene is TRBJ1-3, the V gene TRBV7-2; the D is unclear. Germline values: CDR1 SGHTA, CDR2 FQGNSA. CDR3 length: 16 amino acids. Trimming left V 2 bases short and J 3 bases short, with 14 bases between. Here the CDR3 reads CASSLSGSRVGNTIYF. The CDR3 region has the DNA TGTGCCAGCAGCTTAAGTGGGTCGAGGGTTGGAAACACCATATATTTT. The complete variable domain, with remaining parts taken from reference TRBV7-2 and TRBJ1-3, reads GAGVSQSPSNKVTEKGKDVELRCDPISGHTALYWYRQSLGQGLEFLIYFQGNSAPDKSGLPSDRFSAERTGGSVSTLTIQRTQQEDSAVYLCASSLSGSRVGNTIYFGEGSWLTVV.

The gene calls are TRBV27 and TRBJ2-6; TRBD1 is a possible D gene (5 bases). Looked up from germline, CDR1 is MNHEY and CDR2 is SMNVEV (reference sequence). Trimming pared 3 bases from V and 0 bases from J, leaving 12 bases between. This CDR3 comprises 17 residues. CDR3 coding DNA: TGTGCCAGCAGTTTTTTAGGGGCGCACTCTGGGGCCAACGTCCTGACTTTC. Encoded protein: CASSFLGAHSGANVLTF.

The chain has TRBV9 and TRBJ1-2; perhaps TRBD1 as D (5 bases). Per germline, CDR1 SGDLS and CDR2 YYNGEE. The CDR3 contains 14 residues. The V end lost 3 bases, the J end lost 4 bases, and 13 bases lay between the germline ends. CDR3 coding DNA: TGTGCCAGCAGCGATGGGGGGACGGGCTATGGCTACACCTTC. It specifies CASSDGGTGYGYTF.

A single count supports this clone. For the CDR3, the DNA is TGTGCCAGCAGCCAAGGCGCCGGGTTCGACTCTGGAAACACCATATATTTT. It yields the protein CASSQGAGFDSGNTIYF. This chain links TRBV4-2 with TRBJ1-3; D ambiguous. CDR1 and CDR2 (germline): LGHNA, YNFKEQ. V lost 1 base and J lost 0, with 13 bases in between. This CDR3 contains 17 residues.

The gene calls are TRBV6-5 and TRBJ1-2; perhaps TRBD1 as D (6 bases). The CDR3 runs to 13 residues. Looked up from germline, CDR1 is MNHEY and CDR2 is SVGAGI. V lost 6 bases to trimming and J lost 2 bases, with 10 bases between them. The CDR3 region has the DNA TGTGCCAGCAGGGGGGCGTCAAACTATGGCTACACCTTC. Protein: CASRGASNYGYTF.

The CDR3 nucleotides read TGTGCCAGCAGCCCGCTGGGGGCCGGAAAGCAGTATTTT. It codes for CASSPLGAGKQYF. J is TRBJ2-3 and V is TRBV3-1 (or the pseudogene TRBV3-2); possibly TRBD1 for D (6 bases). The V end was cut by 4 bases, the J end by 11 bases, with 16 bases between. Germline V gives CDR1 LGHDT, CDR2 YNNKEL (reference sequence). The CDR3 has 13 residues.

The chain carries TRBV28 and TRBJ1-3; 11 bases are a match to TRBD1. The CDR3 sequence is 16 residues long. Per germline, CDR1 MDHEN and CDR2 SYDVKM. Germline trimming cut 8 bases from V and 1 base from J; bases unmatched to any gene: 7. This CDR3 reads CASSPGQGASGNTIYF. As DNA, the CDR3 is TGTGCCAGCTCCCCTGGACAGGGGGCTTCTGGAAACACCATATATTTT.

This clone has just a few counts. The chain employs TRBV19 and TRBJ2-7; tentatively, D is TRBD1 (6 bases). The germline CDR1 and CDR2 sequences are LNHDA and SQIVND (reference sequence). The CDR3 spans 15 residues. V was shortened by 6 bases and J by 1 base, with 16 bases between the two germline ends. Here the CDR3 reads CASRPGHAISYEQYF. The CDR3 nucleotides read TGTGCCAGTAGACCGGGACACGCTATTTCCTACGAGCAGTACTTC.

This chain uses TRBV9 with TRBJ1-4; D remains ambiguous. The V end lost 0 bases, the J end lost 0 bases, and 9 bases lay between the germline ends. Germline lookup yields CDR1 SGDLS and CDR2 YYNGEE. The CDR3 has 16 residues. Here the CDR3 reads CASSVDSLATNEKLFF. The CDR3 DNA follows: TGTGCCAGCAGCGTAGACAGTCTTGCAACTAATGAAAAACTGTTTTTT.

The chain links TRBV7-2 to TRBJ1-2; D not certain. Germline V lookup: CDR1 SGHTA, CDR2 FQGNSA. V was pared by 1 base and J by 6 bases, with 6 bases between. The CDR3 covers 12 residues. In DNA form, the CDR3 reads TGTGCCAGCAGCTTAGGCCCGGATGGCTACACCTTC. This sequence encodes CASSLGPDGYTF.

The CDR3 loop is CASSFTSGTDTQYF. Here the CDR3 DNA reads TGTGCCAGCAGCTTTACTAGCGGCACAGATACGCAGTATTTT. The chain has TRBV11-3 and TRBJ2-3; TRBD2 matches 7 bases. The trim removed 3 bases at V and 1 base at J, leaving 1 base unmatched. The V gene's germline CDR1 is SGHNT and CDR2 YENEEA. The CDR3 totals 14 residues.

This clone has more than one count but fewer than ten. V and J are TRBV6-2 or TRBV6-3 and TRBJ1-2; 7 positions match TRBD1. CDR3 length: 15 amino acids. CDR1 is MNHEY, CDR2 SVGEGT, per germline. J lost 1 base, V lost 4 bases, and 6 bases had no gene match. The CDR3, as DNA: TGTGCCAGCAGTTCGGGGACAGATTTTAACTATGGCTACACCTTC. It translates to CASSSGTDFNYGYTF.

This rearrangement joins TRBV28 to TRBJ1-2, with D maybe TRBD1 (5 bases). V dropped 6 bases and J dropped 2 bases, with 16 bases sitting between them. Germline V gene lookup returns CDR1 MDHEN and CDR2 SYDVKM. This CDR3 region has 15 residues. In nucleotides, the CDR3 is TGTGCCAGCAGACAACGGTACAAGGGGAACTATGGCTACACCTTC. This sequence encodes CASRQRYKGNYGYTF.